These T cell receptor beta chains were read from a single sample in a study of CD8+CD57+ T cells in acquired aplastic anemia. One entry per CDR3 protein, called by TCRdb with MiXCR from the reads. The sample records about 420,000 distinct CDR3 sequences, 55% to 70% being singletons. The sample taken for sequencing was sorted CD4+, CD8+, or CD8+CD57+ T cells (not recorded which) from PBMCs. The receptors come from a human donor in good health, serving as a control. Both conserved end residues are part of each CDR3. The D gene is left open where the match is weak. Size is omitted from some rows. Given values are once, few, many or a class for expanded clones.

j_call v_call d_call clone_size cdr3_nt cdr3_aa
TRBJ1-2 TRBV7-3 TRBD1 . TGCGCCAGCAGCCTCGGGACAGGGAAAGGTTCTGGCTACACCTTC CASSLGTGKGSGYTF
TRBJ1-1 TRBV7-2 . . TGTGCCAGTAACGAGTGGGGGACGGCATGGGGGACTGAAGCTTTCTTT CASNEWGTAWGTEAFF
TRBJ2-5 TRBV27 TRBD1 many TGTGCCAGCAGGGACAGGGGGCGCAGGGAGACCCAGTACTTC CASRDRGRRETQYF
TRBJ2-7 TRBV7-9 . . TGTGCCAGCAGCACAGCCCGGGACCAGGGGCAGTACTTC CASSTARDQGQYF
TRBJ2-3 TRBV4-3 . many TGCGCCAGCAGCCAAGATCCCGGACAGCTCACAGATACGCAGTATTTT CASSQDPGQLTDTQYF
TRBJ1-2 TRBV7-8 . . TGTGCCAGCAGTCCAATTTATGAACAGGACTACGAGCAGTCCTTC CASSPIYEQDYEQSF
TRBJ1-1 TRBV12-3/TRBV12-4 TRBD1 many TGTGCCAGCAGTCTGGGACAGGGTCGAGCTTTCTTT CASSLGQGRAFF
TRBJ1-5 TRBV19 TRBD1 . TGTGCCAGTAGTGGACCAGGGGGGAATCAGCCCCAGCATTTT CASSGPGGNQPQHF
TRBJ2-7 TRBV7-2 . . TGTGCCAGCAGCTTAGGGGGCTATGGCGACACCTTCGGTGCCCAGTACTTC CASSLGGYGDTFGAQYF
TRBJ1-4 TRBV20-1 . once TGCAGTGCTGTTCGCGGAAAGAATGGGAAACTGTTTTTT CSAVRGKNGKLFF
TRBJ2-1 TRBV4-3 TRBD1 . TGCGCCAGCAGCCAAGAGACAGGGGGGCCCTTCAATGAGCAGTTCTTC CASSQETGGPFNEQFF
TRBJ1-6 TRBV7-2 . . TGTGCCAGTAGCAGGCGAGTTGATGGTTCCCCCTTCCACTTT CASSRRVDGSPFHF
TRBJ2-1 TRBV7-6 TRBD2 once TGTGCCAGCAGCTTACTAGCGGACTCCTACAATGAGCAGTTCTTC CASSLLADSYNEQFF
TRBJ2-7 TRBV7-3 TRBD2 . TGTGCCAGCAGCTTAGCCAGCGGGAGGGCCTTTGACTACGAGCAGTACTTC CASSLASGRAFDYEQYF
TRBJ1-1 TRBV19 . once TGTGCCAGTATGATCACCTTGGGGCGGGCGGACACTGAAGCTTTCTTT CASMITLGRADTEAFF
TRBJ1-6 TRBV10-3 . . TGTGCCATCAGTGGCGGGCCGGGGACCCTCCACTTT CAISGGPGTLHF
TRBJ2-2 TRBV10-3 TRBD2 . TGCGCCATCAGCGGGGGGGGACTGGGCATCTGTAATTTGTTTTTC CAISGGGLGICNLFF
TRBJ1-2 TRBV7-9 . many TGTGCCAGCAGCCCTGAGACGGAGAGTGGCTACACCTTC CASSPETESGYTF
TRBJ2-2 TRBV4-3 . . TGCGCCAGCAGCCAGTGGGGTGGCGCGAACATCGGGGAGCTGTTTTTT CASSQWGGANIGELFF
TRBJ1-4 TRBV15 . few TGTGCCACCAGCAGAGGGGGAGCGGGGGAAAAACTGTTTTTT CATSRGGAGEKLFF
TRBJ2-3 TRBV24-1 . . TGTGCCACCAGTGATCGTCGGGTGGCAGATACGCAGTATTTT CATSDRRVADTQYF
TRBJ1-4 TRBV7-2 . . TGTGCCAGCAGCAGAGGACGGGGTTACGAAAAGCTGTTCTTT CASSRGRGYEKLFF
TRBJ1-2 TRBV3-1 . many TGTGCCAGCAGCCAAGAATCCCTTGATGGCTACACCTTC CASSQESLDGYTF
TRBJ2-5 TRBV5-1 . many TGCGCCAGCAGCTCCCTCGGGGGACTCGATAAGGAGACCCAGTACTTC CASSSLGGLDKETQYF
TRBJ2-2 TRBV20-1 TRBD2 . TGCAGTGCTAGGACTAGCGGGCACACCGGGGAGCTGTTTTTT CSARTSGHTGELFF
TRBJ1-4 TRBV20-1 TRBD1 . TGCAGTGCTAGAGCGGGGACAGTCGGGGAAAAACTGTTTTTT CSARAGTVGEKLFF
TRBJ1-5 TRBV4-2 . . TGTGCCAGCAGCCGCACAGGAGTTGATCAGCCCCAGCATTTT CASSRTGVDQPQHF